These 30 T cell receptor beta chains were sequenced from one sample in a study of T cells after posttransplantation cyclophosphamide. Here immunoSEQ multiplex PCR was the method, and the copy in TCRdb shows in-frame clones only, minus some. Reported are roughly 34,000 clones, none seen only once; the ten largest carry more than 4.5%. The sample consisted of PBMCs. The receptor source for this set is a woman aged 25 to 45 in good health and a related stem cell transplant donor.

This clone was picked up many times. The rearrangement uses TRBV4-3 and TRBJ1-5, with TRBD1 matching over 9 bases. Trimming cost V 4 bases and J 6 bases; bases outside gene matches: 7. Germline CDR1 LGHNA, CDR2 YSLEER. The CDR3 extends over 15 amino acids. This chain's CDR3 is CASSPLAGQGQPQHF. CDR3 sequence (DNA): TGCGCCAGCAGCCCCTTAGCGGGACAGGGTCAGCCCCAGCATTTT.

This clone was picked up many times. The rearrangement links TRBV15 to TRBJ2-1, with D possibly matching TRBD2 (7 bases). CDR3 size: 13 residues. V gave up 3 bases and J gave up 9 bases, with 12 bases separating them. In germline, CDR1 is LNHNV, CDR2 YYDKDF (reference sequence). CDR3 protein: CATSSGGPSEQFF. In DNA form, the CDR3 reads TGTGCCACCAGCAGCGGGGGGCCTAGTGAGCAGTTCTTC.

The chain links TRBV5-1 to TRBJ1-5; tentatively, D is TRBD1 (6 bases). V lost 0 bases, J lost 2 bases, and 6 bases lay in between. This CDR3 is 14 amino acids long. CDR1 and CDR2 (germline): SGHRS, YFSETQ. The CDR3 nucleotides read TGCGCCAGCAGCTTGGAGGGGGGCAATCAGCCCCAGCATTTT. It translates to CASSLEGGNQPQHF.

This clone was found many times. The chain joins TRBV28 to TRBJ1-3, with a tentative D call TRBD1 (6 bases). Germline assignment: CDR1 MDHEN and CDR2 SYDVKM. Trimming took 6 bases from V and 0 from J, leaving 6 bases between them. CDR3 length equals 13 residues. For the CDR3, the DNA is TGTGCCAGCAGCAGGGGCTCTGGAAACACCATATATTTT. This gives the protein CASSRGSGNTIYF.

This clone was found many times. V usage is TRBV28 and J usage is TRBJ1-2; TRBD1 aligns across 8 bases. Germline CDR1 and CDR2: MDHEN and SYDVKM. V lost 2 bases and J lost 5; bases outside the gene matches: 4. The CDR3 totals 14 residues. DNA of the CDR3: TGTGCCAGCAGTTTAGGGACAGGAGTATATGGCTACACCTTC. This codes for CASSLGTGVYGYTF.

This clone was counted ten times or more. The chain couples TRBV7-2 to TRBJ1-1, with D perhaps TRBD1 (5 bases). Trimming pared 4 bases from V and 7 bases from J, leaving 13 bases between. Germline loops: CDR1 SGHTA, CDR2 FQGNSA. CDR3 length: 13 amino acids. Here the CDR3 reads CASSSFQGSEAFF. The CDR3, as DNA: TGTGCCAGCAGCTCCTTCCAGGGTAGTGAAGCTTTCTTT.

This clone came up many times. This chain links TRBV7-6 with TRBJ1-1; D is perhaps TRBD1 (6 bases). There are 13 residues in the CDR3. V shed 1 base and J shed 6 bases, with 9 bases lying between them. Germline V gives CDR1 SGHVS, CDR2 FNYEAQ. The CDR3 nucleotides read TGTGCCAGCAGCTTAGTGGCAGGGGCTGAAGCTTTCTTT. Its translation: CASSLVAGAEAFF.

The rearrangement links TRBV9 to TRBJ2-2, with a weak D call TRBD1 (5 bases). Germline-derived CDR1 and CDR2 are SGDLS and YYNGEE. Between the trimmed V and J ends, which lost 0 bases and 4 bases, there was a span of 7 bases. The CDR3 length is 14 residues. The CDR3 sequence is CASSVGQLTGELFF. The CDR3 nucleotides read TGTGCCAGCAGCGTAGGACAGCTCACCGGGGAGCTGTTTTTT.

This chain joins TRBV6-2 or TRBV6-3 and TRBJ2-6; D perhaps matches TRBD1 (6 bases). Between the trimmed V and J ends, which lost 6 bases and 8 bases, there was a span of 20 bases. The CDR3 length is 16 residues. Per the germline V gene, CDR1 is MNHEY and CDR2 is SVGEGT. CDR3 in DNA: TGTGCCAGCAGGCATTCGGGGAACAGGGAGACCAACGTCCTGACTTTC. It is translated as CASRHSGNRETNVLTF.

This clone was picked up many times. DNA of the CDR3: TGTGCCAGTAGTTCCCCGTACAGGGTCGTGAACACTGAAGCTTTCTTT. Its protein product is CASSSPYRVVNTEAFF. V is TRBV19 and J is TRBJ1-1, with D perhaps matching TRBD1 (6 bases). Trimming cost V 5 bases and J 0 bases, with 16 bases left between them. This CDR3 spans 16 amino acids. Germline CDR1 and CDR2: LNHDA and SQIVND (reference sequence).

The chain is built from TRBV27 and TRBJ2-7; D might be TRBD1 (5 bases). The CDR3 is made up of 15 amino acids. V lost 1 base and J lost 7, with 17 bases in between. The germline V gene encodes CDR1 MNHEY and CDR2 SMNVEV (reference sequence). The CDR3 protein is CASSLLLGHPREQYF. The CDR3 nucleotides read TGTGCCAGCAGTTTATTATTGGGGCACCCTAGGGAGCAGTACTTC.

This clone came up many times. The chain uses TRBV2 and TRBJ2-7, with TRBD1 matching 8 bases. After removal of 8 bases from V and 3 bases from J, the junction contained 0 bases not matched to a gene. The germline CDR1 and CDR2 sequences are SNHLY and FYNNEI. The CDR3 runs 11 residues. CDR3 amino acids: CASGTGYEQYF. CDR3 in DNA: TGTGCCAGCGGGACAGGCTACGAGCAGTACTTC.

This clone showed up many times. This chain uses TRBV5-4 with TRBJ2-3; TRBD2 agrees at 10 bases. From germline, CDR1 is SGHNT and CDR2 YYREEE (reference sequence). This CDR3 is 15 amino acids long. J gave up 3 bases and V 4 bases, and 5 bases lay outside the gene matches. The CDR3 loop is CASSPTSGVTDTQYF. DNA of the CDR3: TGTGCCAGCAGCCCCACTAGCGGGGTAACAGATACGCAGTATTTT.

The chain is built from TRBV7-9 and TRBJ1-2; D call uncertain. The germline V gene has CDR1 SEHNR and CDR2 FQNEAQ (reference sequence). Trimming removed 4 bases at V and 5 bases at J, with 17 bases between. The CDR3 consists of 15 residues. The CDR3: CASSSKDTLLYGYTF. CDR3 in DNA: TGTGCCAGCAGCTCTAAAGATACCCTGTTATATGGCTACACCTTC.

This clone showed up many times. The chain has TRBV28 and TRBJ2-2, with D maybe TRBD2 (5 bases). This CDR3 comprises 15 residues. Looked up from germline, CDR1 is MDHEN and CDR2 is SYDVKM. V lost 8 bases and J 4 bases, leaving 17 bases between the germline ends. The chain's CDR3 is CASLSGSFGTGELFF. The CDR3 DNA is TGTGCCAGCTTGTCGGGGAGTTTTGGCACCGGGGAGCTGTTTTTT.

In its sample, this clone was seen many times. The chain is built from TRBV6-5 and TRBJ1-5, with D tentatively TRBD1 (6 bases). CDR1 and CDR2 from the germline V gene are MNHEY and SVGAGI. This CDR3 contains 15 residues. Trimming took off 5 bases at V and 6 bases at J, with 17 bases between the two ends. The CDR3 DNA is TGTGCCAGCAGTCCTCTAGGGGGGGCAAGTCAGCCCCAGCATTTT. Translated: CASSPLGGASQPQHF.

The chain has TRBV5-6 and TRBJ2-1; 11 nucleotides agree with TRBD2. The V gene end was trimmed by 4 bases and the J gene end by 3 bases; junction bases not matched to a gene: 9. The germline V gene has CDR1 SGHDT and CDR2 YYEEEE. CDR3 length: 17 amino acids. CDR3 coding DNA: TGTGCCAGCAGCCGATCTAGCGGGGGGCCCTACTACAATGAGCAGTTCTTC. As protein: CASSRSSGGPYYNEQFF.

Ten or more counts support this clone. V gene TRBV2 combines with J gene TRBJ2-7; perhaps TRBD1 as D (5 bases). This CDR3 spans 13 amino acids. Germline V gives CDR1 SNHLY, CDR2 FYNNEI. With 7 bases removed from V and 5 bases from J, the gap between germline ends came to 15 bases. The CDR3 DNA reads as TGTGCCAGCACGTCAGGGATGGTCCACGAGCAGTACTTC. Translating it yields CASTSGMVHEQYF.

This clone was seen a few times. V usage is TRBV7-2 and J usage is TRBJ2-3, with D possibly matching TRBD1 (6 bases). CDR1 and CDR2 from the germline V gene are SGHTA and FQGNSA. The CDR3 spans 14 residues. Between the trimmed V and J ends, which lost 5 bases and 3 bases, there was a span of 12 bases. Here the CDR3 reads CASSHDRNTDTQYF. DNA for the CDR3: TGTGCCAGCAGCCATGACAGGAATACAGATACGCAGTATTTT. Looking up the rest from reference TRBV7-2 and TRBJ2-3 gives the full variable domain: GAGVSQSPSNKVTEKGKDVELRCDPISGHTALYWYRQSLGQGLEFLIYFQGNSAPDKSGLPSDRFSAERTGGSVSTLTIQRTQQEDSAVYLCASSHDRNTDTQYFGPGTRLTVL.

This clone has at least ten counts. V and J are TRBV10-1 and TRBJ2-1; 7 bases fit TRBD2. Per germline, CDR1 WNHNN and CDR2 SYGVQD (reference sequence). The CDR3 spans 14 residues. V lost 0 bases and J lost 5; bases outside the gene matches: 1. For the CDR3, the DNA is TGCGCCAGCAGTGAGTCCGGGGGGAACAATGAGCAGTTCTTC. Residues: CASSESGGNNEQFF.

There are many counts of this clone. In DNA, the CDR3 is TGCGCCAGCAGCCAAGCGGACTGGAGGGAACGCTACGAGCAGTACTTC. As protein: CASSQADWRERYEQYF. The rearrangement joins TRBV4-1 to TRBJ2-7; the D gene is possibly TRBD2 (6 bases). Trimming pared 1 base from V and 3 bases from J, leaving 16 bases between. CDR1 and CDR2 from the germline V gene are MGHRA and YSYEKL. The length of the CDR3 is 16 residues.

By share, this clone counts as medium-sized. This sequence joins TRBV4-3 and TRBJ1-4, with TRBD1 as a possible D gene (5 bases). CDR1 and CDR2 from the germline V gene are LGHNA and YSLEER. The V and J ends lost 4 bases and 0 bases respectively, with 18 bases between them. This CDR3 spans 18 amino acids. CDR3 coding DNA: TGCGCCAGCAGCCCACGGCGGGGCCACACCACAACTAATGAAAAACTGTTTTTT. It specifies CASSPRRGHTTTNEKLFF.

This clone has at least ten counts. V gene TRBV4-2 combines with J gene TRBJ2-7; 7 nucleotides align to TRBD2. Germline CDR1 reads LGHNA; CDR2 reads YNFKEQ. J was trimmed by 5 bases and V by 4 bases; bases with no gene match: 2. The CDR3 length is 12 residues. The CDR3 protein is CASSRGTNEQYF. DNA of the CDR3: TGTGCCAGCAGCCGAGGGACTAACGAGCAGTACTTC.

J is TRBJ2-3 and V is TRBV7-2, with 14 positions matching TRBD2. This CDR3 is built from 15 residues. CDR1 and CDR2 from the germline V gene are SGHTA and FQGNSA. The J segment lost 8 bases and the V segment lost 5 bases, leaving 6 bases of the junction unmatched. Here the CDR3 reads CASSKTSGGVATQYF. The CDR3 bases are TGTGCCAGCAGCAAGACTAGCGGGGGGGTGGCTACGCAGTATTTT.

This clone was detected ten times or more. The genes are TRBV27 and TRBJ2-3; a weak D match, TRBD1 (5 bases). The length of the CDR3 is 13 residues. Germline lookup yields CDR1 MNHEY and CDR2 SMNVEV (reference sequence). V was pared by 6 bases and J by 5 bases, with 12 bases between. The CDR3 DNA is TGTGCCAGCAGCCGCGACAGAAAAGATACGCAGTATTTT. This sequence encodes CASSRDRKDTQYF.

The table lists this clone with many counts. The CDR3 bases are TGTGCCAGCAGCTTAGCTTCCCTAGGTGGGGCCAGCTCCTACAATGAGCAGTTCTTC. Translated: CASSLASLGGASSYNEQFF. The chain recombines TRBV11-3 with TRBJ2-1; D might be TRBD1 (5 bases). The germline V gene encodes CDR1 SGHNT and CDR2 YENEEA. Deletions cut 1 base from V and 0 bases from J, with 19 bases between. The CDR3 consists of 19 residues. Filled out from reference TRBV11-3 and TRBJ2-1, the complete variable domain reads EAGVVQSPRYKIIEKKQPVAFWCNPISGHNTLYWYLQNLGQGPELLIRYENEEAVDDSQLPKDRFSAERLKGVDSTLKIQPAELGDSAVYLCASSLASLGGASSYNEQFFGPGTRLTVL.

This clone was counted many times. V is TRBV12-3 or TRBV12-4 and J is TRBJ1-4, with D unresolved. There are 14 residues in the CDR3. Trimming took off 6 bases at V and 4 bases at J, with 12 bases between the two ends. The CDR3 coding sequence is TGTGCCAGCAGGGTGTTCCGGGGTAATGAAAAACTGTTTTTT. Encoded protein: CASRVFRGNEKLFF.

The chain carries TRBV27 and TRBJ1-5; possibly TRBD1 for D (6 bases). This CDR3 comprises 17 residues. Germline CDR1 is MNHEY and CDR2 is SMNVEV (reference sequence). Deletions cut 5 bases from V and 0 bases from J, with 17 bases between. CDR3 nucleotide sequence: TGTGCCAGCAGTCCGGACAGCGCAACTTATAGCAATCAGCCCCAGCATTTT. It translates to CASSPDSATYSNQPQHF.

The chain is built from TRBV7-2 and TRBJ2-5; 9 nucleotides align to TRBD2. CDR3 length: 16 residues. The ends lost 5 bases at V and 4 bases at J; junction bases unmatched: 11. CDR1 and CDR2 (germline): SGHTA, FQGNSA. As DNA, the CDR3 is TGTGCCAGCAGCCCCCTTAGGGCGGGGGGGGGAGAGACCCAGTACTTC. Amino acids: CASSPLRAGGGETQYF.

The table lists this clone with many counts. The V gene is TRBV27, the J gene TRBJ2-3; possible D gene TRBD1, 5 bases. In germline, CDR1 is MNHEY, CDR2 SMNVEV (reference sequence). Trimming removed 1 base at V and 3 bases at J, with 8 bases between. The CDR3 consists of 14 residues. The CDR3 here is CASSLYRPTDTQYF. As DNA, the CDR3 is TGTGCCAGCAGTTTATACAGGCCAACAGATACGCAGTATTTT.